The sequence of this T cell receptor beta chain was determined in a study of T cells in narcolepsy (dated by TCRdb to 2016 to 2019). Regarding the complete study: Patients with narcolepsy type 1 or type 2 (NT1, NT2) and healthy control donors were enrolled in the study. The study sought autoreactive T cells targeting hypocretin neuron self-antigens (hypocretin, TRIB2) in narcolepsy patients, using TCR Vbeta sequencing to track clonotypes in blood and CSF. Study-wide conclusions, independent of this receptor: No sequences matching autoreactive T cell clones were contained in some blood memory CD4+ repertoires from patients and controls. Autoreactive clonotypes were reported to be detected serially in the blood of the same patients and of different patients, but not in the blood of healthy controls. Plots that compared CSF and blood CD4+ T cell clonotypes from the same patient highlighted HCRT-specific and TRIB2-specific autoreactive clonotypes. Numbers of sequenced blood memory CD4+ clonotypes were comparable, averaging about 39,494 in patients and more than 30,000 in controls.

Libraries were made using the immunoSEQ multiplex PCR assay. TCRdb's version of the immuneACCESS table is confined to in-frame rearrangements and falls short of the full clone set. An unresolved V gene accounts for under half of the shortfall where checked; the remainder is of unknown origin. The sample table lists approximately 23,000 clones, 65% to 90% of them with a count of one. The biggest ten clones account for about 9.4% of the sample. For TCR Vbeta sequencing, memory CD4+ T cells were sorted ex vivo from the peripheral blood of narcolepsy patients and healthy controls. With respect to this clone: Its antigen remains unidentified. Base qualities were left out, and no much larger clone turns up one base away.

The sequence derives from a human donor in good health. Sequencing used memory (CD45RA-) CD4+ T cells from blood. The cell subset or site label on this specimen signifies: memory T cells sorted ex vivo from peripheral blood.

The sequenced DNA: TGTGCCAGCAGCTTAGGGCCAGATAATGAGCAGTTCTTC. Translated, it reads CASSLGPDNEQFF. This receptor chain uses TRBV7-2 and TRBJ2-1, with the identity of the D gene unclear. Its CDR3 holds 13 amino acids, cysteine through phenylalanine. The DNA shown is the 39-base CDR3, in frame from base 1. The germline V gene gives CDR1 as SGHTA and CDR2 as FQGNSA. Trimming removed 1 base from V and 7 bases from J, leaving 8 bases between the germline ends.